This TCR beta chain derives from a study of human thymus T cells. Broader study findings: Thymic and blood repertoires seemed to favor certain V and J genes.

The donors were infants in Finland with congenital heart defects, otherwise immunologically healthy. Only four of the eight donors provided a 0.5-1 mL blood sample. No fixed cell number was used; all available blood leukocytes supplied DNA. Points on this clone: Its antigen is unknown.

The germline gives CDR1 SGHNT, CDR2 YENEEA. Germline trimming cut 7 bases from V and 5 bases from J; bases unmatched to any gene: 17. The CDR3 contains 17 residues. Measured with immunoSEQ multiplex PCR; TCRdb has only the in-frame clones, and not every one. This table holds tens of thousands of clones, about 94% found once. Sequenced: blood. The chain recombines TRBV11-3 with TRBJ1-1; 9 nucleotides line up with TRBD1. This TCR was recovered from a boy younger than two with a congenital heart defect but otherwise immunologically healthy. CDR3: CASIDLIGDRAETEAFF. The CDR3 nucleotides read TGTGCCAGCATCGACCTAATAGGGGACAGGGCAGAAACTGAAGCTTTCTTT.